This record covers a single T cell receptor (beta chain). Assay used: immunoSEQ multiplex PCR; TCRdb lists only in-frame clones, some missing. The sample carries some 100,000 clones, about 90% recorded once. The sample originates from a study of control samples from healthy donors and cancer patients. The CDR3 contains 15 residues. Germline V gives CDR1 SGHTA, CDR2 FQGNSA. The V end was cut by 1 base, the J end by 7 bases, with 13 bases between. This receptor was taken from a woman in her 50s in good health. The chain uses TRBV7-2 and TRBJ2-2, with D hard to call. Sequencing was performed on blood. The CDR3, as DNA: TGTGCCAGCAGCTTAGTCCGGACGTTGGGCGGGGAGCTGTTTTTT. Translation gives CASSLVRTLGGELFF.